Below are 31 T cell receptor beta chains sequenced from a single sample in a study of blood T cell repertoires in COVID-19. Repertoires were generated with immunoSEQ multiplex PCR, while TCRdb's copy carries only in-frame clones and drops some. This table holds 130,000 to 150,000 clones, 75% to 85% found once. The specimen sequenced was peripheral blood. The receptors shown here come from a man between 65 and 85 years old who had recovered from COVID-19.

This chain joins TRBV13 and TRBJ1-4; D perhaps matches TRBD1 (6 bases). The V and J ends lost 4 bases and 5 bases respectively, with 14 bases between them. This CDR3 region has 15 residues. Germline V CDR1 and CDR2: PRHDT, FYEKMQ (reference sequence). DNA of the CDR3: TGTGCCAGCAGCTACCTACAGGGCGGGAATGAAAAACTGTTTTTT. Its translation: CASSYLQGGNEKLFF.

The V gene is TRBV12-3 or TRBV12-4, the J gene TRBJ1-5; no definite D call. This CDR3 is built from 13 residues. Trimming removed 3 bases at V and 6 bases at J, with 9 bases between. CDR3 sequence (DNA): TGTGCCAGCAGTTTTCAGGAGGGTCAGCCCCAGCATTTT. Protein: CASSFQEGQPQHF.

The chain carries TRBV29-1 and TRBJ1-2, with TRBD1 identical over 11 bases. The CDR3 is made up of 14 amino acids. Germline CDR1 is SQVTM and CDR2 is ANQGSEA. V shed 4 bases and J 5 bases; nucleotides not matched to a gene: 6. CDR3 in DNA: TGCAGCGTTGTTTTTGGGACAGGGGGGTATGGCTACACCTTC. Protein product: CSVVFGTGGYGYTF. Filled out from reference TRBV29-1 and TRBJ1-2, the complete variable domain reads SAVISQKPSRDICQRGTSLTIQCQVDSQVTMMFWYRQQPGQSLTLIATANQGSEATYESGFVIDKFPISRPNLTFSTLTVSNMSPEDSSIYLCSVVFGTGGYGYTFGSGTRLTVV.

This clone was seen once. The V gene is TRBV4-3, the J gene TRBJ1-1, with D maybe TRBD1 (5 bases). Germline-derived CDR1 and CDR2 are LGHNA and YSLEER. With 4 bases removed from V and 1 base from J, the gap between germline ends came to 13 bases. The CDR3 loop spans 15 amino acids. CDR3 in amino acids: CASSLTGGGNTEAFF. The CDR3 coding sequence is TGCGCCAGCAGCCTGACCGGGGGGGGGAACACTGAAGCTTTCTTT.

This chain joins TRBV19 and TRBJ2-3; 9 nucleotides match TRBD2. The CDR3 contains 17 residues. The V segment lost 1 base and the J segment 3 bases; nucleotides outside the gene matches: 8. Germline V gives CDR1 LNHDA, CDR2 SQIVND (reference sequence). The CDR3 DNA reads as TGTGCCAGTAGTATAGCCCCCTTAGCGGGAGTGACAGATACGCAGTATTTT. Amino acid sequence: CASSIAPLAGVTDTQYF.

This rearrangement joins TRBV4-1 to TRBJ2-7; D ambiguous. Deletions cut 1 base from V and 3 bases from J, with 10 bases between. The CDR3 is made up of 14 amino acids. Per the germline V gene, CDR1 is MGHRA and CDR2 is YSYEKL. The CDR3 region has the DNA TGCGCCAGCAGCCAAGTTACGAACAGCTACGAGCAGTACTTC. It yields the protein CASSQVTNSYEQYF.

CDR3 nucleotide sequence: TGTGCCAGCAGCCCCAGTAAGAACACCGGGGAGCTGTTTTTT. Translation: CASSPSKNTGELFF. The J gene is TRBJ2-2, the V gene TRBV28; D is uncertain. Trimming stripped 6 bases from V and 1 base from J, with 9 bases between. CDR1 MDHEN and CDR2 SYDVKM come from the germline V gene. This CDR3 region has 14 residues.

The chain recombines TRBV6-2 or TRBV6-3 with TRBJ2-1; D might be TRBD2 (7 bases). The CDR3 loop spans 15 amino acids. Germline V CDR1 and CDR2: MNHEY, SVGEGT. Trimming stripped 2 bases from V and 7 bases from J, with 15 bases between. The CDR3: CASSYGGGKRNEQFF. The CDR3 region has the DNA TGTGCCAGCAGTTACGGGGGGGGCAAGAGGAATGAGCAGTTCTTC.

This clone was counted only a few times. The rearrangement uses TRBV10-3 and TRBJ2-1; 7 bases map to TRBD2. V gave up 2 bases and J gave up 8 bases; unmatched junction bases: 9. CDR3 length: 15 amino acids. Germline CDR1 is ENHRY and CDR2 is SYGVKD. CDR3 residues: CAISEGQSGIDEQFF. The CDR3 DNA is TGTGCCATCAGTGAGGGCCAGAGCGGGATTGATGAGCAGTTCTTC.

The V gene is TRBV18, the J gene TRBJ2-7; no definite D call. Germline V lookup: CDR1 KGHSH, CDR2 LQKENI. Trimming removed 1 base from V and 2 bases from J, with 9 bases in between. This CDR3 contains 14 residues. CDR3 sequence: CASSPHPGTYEQYF. DNA for the CDR3: TGTGCCAGCTCACCACATCCAGGAACCTACGAGCAGTACTTC.

The chain carries TRBV5-1 and TRBJ2-3; the match to TRBD2 covers 13 bases. Germline loops: CDR1 SGHRS, CDR2 YFSETQ. V shed 5 bases and J 4 bases; nucleotides not matched to a gene: 10. This CDR3 has 17 amino acids. This CDR3 is CASRPLLAGGPADTQYF. CDR3 coding DNA: TGCGCCAGCAGGCCGTTACTAGCGGGAGGGCCCGCAGATACGCAGTATTTT. Full variable domain (missing parts from reference TRBV5-1 and TRBJ2-3): KAGVTQTPRYLIKTRGQQVTLSCSPISGHRSVSWYQQTPGQGLQFLFEYFSETQRNKGNFPGRFSGRQFSNSRSEMNVSTLELGDSALYLCASRPLLAGGPADTQYFGPGTRLTVL.

The chain has TRBV9 and TRBJ2-7, with 7 bases aligning to TRBD1. The germline V gene encodes CDR1 SGDLS and CDR2 YYNGEE. The CDR3 spans 14 residues. V trimming: 0 bases; J trimming: 2 bases; junction bases outside the gene matches: 2. CDR3: CASSVGTGTYEQYF. In DNA form, the CDR3 reads TGTGCCAGCAGCGTAGGGACAGGTACCTACGAGCAGTACTTC.

The rearrangement joins TRBV9 to TRBJ1-6; D is perhaps TRBD1 (6 bases). Germline-derived CDR1 and CDR2 are SGDLS and YYNGEE. V gave up 0 bases and J gave up 13 bases, with 20 bases separating them. The CDR3 length is 16 residues. The CDR3 sequence: CASSVGDTVSFWPLHF. The CDR3 coding sequence is TGTGCCAGCAGCGTAGGGGACACGGTTTCATTTTGGCCCCTCCACTTT.

V is TRBV6-5 and J is TRBJ2-7, with 8 bases identical to TRBD1. The CDR3 has 13 residues. V shed 8 bases, J shed 6 bases, and the junction held 9 bases outside the gene matches. Germline assignment: CDR1 MNHEY and CDR2 SVGAGI. The CDR3 sequence: CASSNYDRGEQYF. CDR3 nucleotides: TGTGCCAGCTCTAACTATGACAGGGGCGAGCAGTACTTC.

This chain links TRBV6-5 with TRBJ2-7, with TRBD1 matching 9 bases. The V gene end was trimmed by 6 bases and the J gene end by 7 bases; junction bases not matched to a gene: 10. The V gene's germline CDR1 is MNHEY and CDR2 SVGAGI. The CDR3 runs 14 residues. As DNA, the CDR3 is TGTGCCAGCAGGCCGGGACAGGGTAGTCAGGAGCAGTACTTC. Translation: CASRPGQGSQEQYF.

This chain uses TRBV5-8 with TRBJ2-1; TRBD1 might be the D (6 bases). CDR1 is SGHTS, CDR2 YDEGEE, per germline. This CDR3 contains 16 residues. V was shortened by 7 bases and J by 0 bases, with 17 bases between the two germline ends. The DNA of the CDR3 is TGTGCCAGCCGAAACACTAGGGGGAGCTCCTACAATGAGCAGTTCTTC. Protein: CASRNTRGSSYNEQFF.

This chain connects TRBV5-1 to TRBJ2-7, with 7 bases matching TRBD2. J was trimmed by 0 bases and V by 2 bases; bases with no gene match: 2. Germline values: CDR1 SGHRS, CDR2 YFSETQ. This CDR3 comprises 14 residues. This CDR3 reads CASSFGGGSYEQYF. DNA of the CDR3: TGCGCCAGCAGCTTTGGGGGGGGCTCCTACGAGCAGTACTTC.

The chain is built from TRBV15 and TRBJ2-3; D may be TRBD1 (6 bases). Trimming stripped 8 bases from V and 1 base from J, with 16 bases between. The CDR3 loop spans 15 amino acids. Germline V gene lookup returns CDR1 LNHNV and CDR2 YYDKDF (reference sequence). The CDR3: CATGGRGGGTDTQYF. CDR3 coding DNA: TGTGCCACCGGGGGCAGGGGCGGTGGCACAGATACGCAGTATTTT.

V usage is TRBV29-1 and J usage is TRBJ2-6; 10 bases line up with TRBD1. The CDR3 totals 16 residues. After removal of 3 bases from V and 1 base from J, the junction contained 3 bases not matched to a gene. The germline V gene encodes CDR1 SQVTM and CDR2 ANQGSEA. The chain's CDR3 is CSVDGDRGSGANVLTF. The DNA for the CDR3 is TGCAGCGTTGACGGGGACAGGGGTTCTGGGGCCAACGTCCTGACTTTC.

The chain couples TRBV11-3 to TRBJ2-1; maybe TRBD1 (5 bases). V was cut by 2 bases and J by 6 bases, with 8 bases left in between. This CDR3 spans 13 amino acids. CDR1 and CDR2 from the germline V gene are SGHNT and YENEEA. The CDR3 is CASSLSQGNEQFF. As DNA, the CDR3 is TGTGCCAGCAGCTTATCCCAGGGCAATGAGCAGTTCTTC.

This chain uses TRBV7-9 with TRBJ1-1; the match to TRBD1 covers 7 bases. The CDR3 contains 15 residues. Germline loops: CDR1 SEHNR, CDR2 FQNEAQ (reference sequence). After removal of 3 bases from V and 0 bases from J, the junction contained 4 bases not matched to a gene. DNA of the CDR3: TGTGCCAGCAGCTTCCCACAGGGGATGAACACTGAAGCTTTCTTT. Translation gives CASSFPQGMNTEAFF.

The chain uses TRBV2 and TRBJ2-5, with D possibly being TRBD2 (5 bases). The CDR3 consists of 13 residues. Germline V CDR1 and CDR2: SNHLY, FYNNEI. V lost 7 bases, J lost 4 bases, and 13 bases lay in between. The CDR3, as DNA: TGTGCCAGCACCACCGGACGGGGAGAGACCCAGTACTTC. This translates into CASTTGRGETQYF.

This rearrangement joins TRBV7-2 to TRBJ2-3; 12 bases align to TRBD2. With 5 bases clipped from V and 5 bases from J, the junction kept 14 bases outside the gene matches. The CDR3 loop spans 18 amino acids. Germline V gene lookup returns CDR1 SGHTA and CDR2 FQGNSA. The DNA for the CDR3 is TGTGCCAGCAGCAACCCGGGAGCGACTAGCGGGAGTATAGATACGCAGTATTTT. Translating it yields CASSNPGATSGSIDTQYF.

V is TRBV6-5 and J is TRBJ2-5, with D maybe TRBD2 (5 bases). The germline gives CDR1 MNHEY, CDR2 SVGAGI. V was clipped by 2 bases and J by 2 bases, with 9 bases between them. The CDR3 runs to 14 residues. CDR3 nucleotides: TGTGCCAGCAGTTACGCCCGGGAACAAGAGACCCAGTACTTC. This codes for CASSYAREQETQYF.

The chain combines TRBV4-1 with TRBJ1-6; D gene unclear. The V and J ends lost 4 bases and 0 bases respectively, with 10 bases between them. CDR1 and CDR2 (germline): MGHRA, YSYEKL. CDR3 size: 16 residues. CDR3: CASSRAQSSYNSPLHF. The CDR3 nucleotides are TGCGCCAGCAGCCGGGCCCAAAGCTCCTATAATTCACCCCTCCACTTT.

This clone was found once. This chain uses TRBV7-3 with TRBJ2-7; D is possibly TRBD2 (6 bases). CDR3 length: 14 amino acids. Germline V CDR1 and CDR2: SGHTA, FQGTGA. Trimming removed 2 bases at V and 2 bases at J, with 10 bases between. The CDR3 protein is CASSLGGDAYEQYF. CDR3 coding DNA: TGTGCCAGCAGCTTAGGAGGGGACGCCTACGAGCAGTACTTC.

The chain combines TRBV9 with TRBJ2-5, with D perhaps matching TRBD2 (7 bases). Trimming left V 4 bases short and J 5 bases short, with 33 bases between. From germline, CDR1 is SGDLS and CDR2 YYNGEE. The CDR3 sequence is 20 residues long. CDR3 amino acids: CASSPEGGLIGGRARETQYF. CDR3 DNA: TGTGCCAGCAGCCCCGAAGGGGGGCTGATAGGGGGGAGGGCCCGTGAGACCCAGTACTTC.

The chain has TRBV6-5 and TRBJ1-5, with D uncertain. The CDR3 extends over 14 amino acids. Germline lookup yields CDR1 MNHEY and CDR2 SVGAGI. Trimming shortened V by 2 bases and J by 3 bases, and 8 bases separated the two germline ends. Here the CDR3 reads CASSYGQFNQPQHF. The CDR3 DNA sequence: TGTGCCAGCAGTTACGGGCAGTTCAATCAGCCCCAGCATTTT.

J is TRBJ1-2 and V is TRBV7-9; D uncertain. Germline V gene sequence: CDR1 SEHNR, CDR2 FQNEAQ (reference sequence). This CDR3 region has 11 residues. With 10 bases removed from V and 8 bases from J, the gap between germline ends came to 14 bases. For the CDR3, the DNA is TGTGCCATAGGCGGAGGGTGGGGCTACACCTTC. It specifies CAIGGGWGYTF.

This clone was recorded a few times. The chain carries TRBV14 and TRBJ2-3; 7 bases line up with TRBD1. Unmatched junction bases numbered 4, after V lost 3 bases and J lost 10 bases. The germline V gene encodes CDR1 SGHDN and CDR2 FVKESK. The CDR3 spans 12 residues. The DNA of the CDR3 is TGTGCCAGCAGCCATGACAGGGTCTCGCAGTATTTT. It encodes CASSHDRVSQYF.

The rearrangement links TRBV5-1 to TRBJ2-7, with 10 bases matching TRBD1. CDR1 and CDR2 from the germline V gene are SGHRS and YFSETQ. CDR3 length: 15 amino acids. J was trimmed by 3 bases and V by 2 bases; bases with no gene match: 5. The CDR3 is CASSFSGTGDYEQYF. CDR3 bases: TGCGCCAGCAGCTTTTCCGGGACAGGGGACTACGAGCAGTACTTC.